This TCR beta chain emerged from a study of blood T cell repertoires in COVID-19. Germline lookup yields CDR1 MNHEY and CDR2 SVGAGI. J was trimmed by 6 bases and V by 4 bases; bases with no gene match: 2. CDR3 length equals 13 residues. Per the original methods: Counts of nucleated cells, estimated from reference gene primer amplification, were obtained. Data came from immunoSEQ multiplex PCR; TCRdb stores just in-frame clones and leaves some out. V, J and clone size are taken as reported in that table, and D and trimming were inferred from the DNA itself. The sample carries about 150,000 clones, nearly 80% recorded once.

The sequenced material came from peripheral blood. The chain recombines TRBV6-5 with TRBJ2-2; 7 nucleotides match TRBD1. This clonotype originated in a man at least 80 years old with acute or convalescent COVID-19. CDR3 DNA sequence: TGTGCCAGCAGTTCGCAGGGGGCCGGGGAGCTGTTTTTT. Protein sequence: CASSSQGAGELFF.